These 21 T cell receptor beta chains were all obtained from the same sample, sequenced in a study of T cell responses to AZD1222 COVID-19 vaccine. Some clones are missing from TCRdb's copy, which holds only in-frame ones; the method was immunoSEQ multiplex PCR. Of 170,000 or so clones listed, just over 90% are singletons. The input for sequencing was peripheral blood, taken on day 0 of AZD1222 vaccination. These receptors came from an adult in good health.

The chain uses TRBV2 and TRBJ2-5; D is possibly TRBD1 (6 bases). CDR1 and CDR2 (germline): SNHLY, FYNNEI. V was shortened by 4 bases and J by 5 bases, with 14 bases between the two germline ends. This CDR3 has 14 amino acids. CDR3 loop: CASSGQASFETQYF. The CDR3 bases are TGTGCCAGCAGTGGACAGGCTTCCTTCGAGACCCAGTACTTC. The full variable domain, with the rest looked up from reference TRBV2 and TRBJ2-5, is EPEVTQTPSHQVTQMGQEVILRCVPISNHLYFYWYRQILGQKVEFLVSFYNNEISEKSEIFDDQFSVERPDGSNFTLKIRSTKLEDSAMYFCASSGQASFETQYFGPGTRLLVL.

The chain uses TRBV15 and TRBJ1-2, with 8 positions matching TRBD1. J gave up 7 bases and V 2 bases, and 6 bases lay outside the gene matches. This CDR3 region has 14 residues. CDR1 and CDR2 (germline): LNHNV, YYDKDF (reference sequence). CDR3 in DNA: TGTGCCACCAGCAGAAAGCAGGGGGCGATTGGCTACACCTTC. Translation: CATSRKQGAIGYTF.

In its sample, this clone was seen once. The chain couples TRBV12-3 or TRBV12-4 to TRBJ2-5; unclear D gene. The CDR3 is made up of 13 amino acids. V lost 1 base and J lost 5, with 8 bases in between. The CDR3 sequence: CASSLGSPETQYF. CDR3 bases: TGTGCCAGCAGTTTAGGCAGCCCGGAGACCCAGTACTTC.

V usage is TRBV7-2 and J usage is TRBJ1-5, with 7 nucleotides matching TRBD1. Looked up from germline, CDR1 is SGHTA and CDR2 is FQGNSA. The trim removed 5 bases at V and 1 base at J, leaving 5 bases unmatched. The CDR3 runs 15 residues. The chain's CDR3 is CASSPDRASNQPQHF. In DNA form, the CDR3 reads TGTGCCAGCAGCCCCGACAGGGCCAGCAATCAGCCCCAGCATTTT.

The V and J genes are TRBV6-5 and TRBJ2-3; D is unresolved. The CDR3 spans 14 residues. V was trimmed by 0 bases and J by 2 bases, leaving 6 bases between them. The germline V gene encodes CDR1 MNHEY and CDR2 SVGAGI. The chain's CDR3 is CASSYSTHTDTQYF. As DNA, the CDR3 is TGTGCCAGCAGTTACTCGACCCACACAGATACGCAGTATTTT.

This chain connects TRBV9 to TRBJ1-1; D is perhaps TRBD1 (6 bases). CDR1 and CDR2 from the germline V gene are SGDLS and YYNGEE. V shed 0 bases and J shed 3 bases, with 12 bases lying between them. This CDR3 contains 15 residues. CDR3 loop: CASSVEGGPYTEAFF. Here the CDR3 DNA reads TGTGCCAGCAGCGTAGAGGGGGGCCCTTACACTGAAGCTTTCTTT.

V and J are TRBV5-1 and TRBJ2-3; 7 bases match TRBD1. After removal of 4 bases from V and 2 bases from J, the junction contained 4 bases not matched to a gene. The CDR3 is made up of 14 amino acids. The germline CDR1 and CDR2 sequences are SGHRS and YFSETQ. The CDR3 region is CASSRGPDTDTQYF. The CDR3 nucleotides are TGCGCCAGCAGCAGGGGGCCGGACACAGATACGCAGTATTTT.

This clone was detected a few times. The chain joins TRBV6-2 or TRBV6-3 to TRBJ2-7; 7 nucleotides match TRBD2. Per germline, CDR1 MNHEY and CDR2 SVGEGT. The ends lost 6 bases at V and 2 bases at J; junction bases unmatched: 4. This CDR3 has 13 amino acids. CDR3 sequence reads: CASSDREAYEQYF. For the CDR3, the DNA is TGTGCCAGCAGCGACCGGGAGGCCTACGAGCAGTACTTC.

The V and J genes are TRBV5-6 and TRBJ1-6, with D possibly matching TRBD1 (6 bases). The CDR3 has 15 amino acids. V dropped 5 bases and J dropped 2 bases, with 11 bases sitting between them. CDR1 is SGHDT and CDR2 is YYEEEE in the germline V gene. CDR3 coding DNA: TGTGCCAGCAGGCTCGGGACAACCTATAATTCACCCCTCCACTTT. Translated, it gives CASRLGTTYNSPLHF.

The J gene is TRBJ1-1, the V gene TRBV29-1; D is possibly TRBD1 (6 bases). V shed 8 bases and J shed 1 base, with 14 bases lying between them. Germline V CDR1 and CDR2: SQVTM, ANQGSEA. The CDR3 totals 13 residues. CDR3 sequence reads: CSSSGGANTEAFF. DNA of the CDR3: TGCAGCTCCTCCGGGGGCGCGAACACTGAAGCTTTCTTT.

The chain combines TRBV4-2 with TRBJ1-2, with TRBD1 matching over 10 bases. With 3 bases clipped from V and 5 bases from J, the junction kept 6 bases outside the gene matches. Germline lookup yields CDR1 LGHNA and CDR2 YNFKEQ. There are 15 residues in the CDR3. As DNA, the CDR3 is TGTGCCAGCAGCCAGGAGGGACAGGGGCCGTATGGCTACACCTTC. Its protein product is CASSQEGQGPYGYTF.

This chain uses TRBV6-6 with TRBJ1-5, with D unclear. Germline-derived CDR1 and CDR2 are MNHNY and SVGAGI (reference sequence). V was trimmed by 8 bases and J by 2 bases, leaving 10 bases between them. The CDR3 runs 13 residues. CDR3 sequence: CASGIRGNQPQHF. The CDR3 nucleotides read TGTGCCAGCGGAATCCGTGGCAATCAGCCCCAGCATTTT.

V is TRBV5-3 and J is TRBJ1-1; D uncertain. TRBV5-3 is given ORF status, its function remaining uncertain. Trimming took 0 bases from V and 2 from J, leaving 8 bases between them. This CDR3 contains 14 residues. As DNA, the CDR3 is TGTGCCAGAAGCTTGGGCAAGGATAACACTGAAGCTTTCTTT. This gives the protein CARSLGKDNTEAFF.

The chain employs TRBV6-5 and TRBJ2-5; D ambiguous. V dropped 5 bases and J dropped 7 bases, with 11 bases sitting between them. In germline, CDR1 is MNHEY, CDR2 SVGAGI. The CDR3 length is 12 residues. The CDR3 reads CASSTSAGTQYF. CDR3 coding DNA: TGTGCCAGCAGTACCTCGGCCGGGACCCAGTACTTC.

This chain connects TRBV27 to TRBJ2-7; a possible D gene is TRBD2 (5 bases). The CDR3 has 12 residues. V lost 2 bases and J 3 bases, leaving 5 bases between the germline ends. The germline CDR1 and CDR2 sequences are MNHEY and SMNVEV (reference sequence). The CDR3 region has the DNA TGTGCCAGCAGTTTAGAGGGCTACGAGCAGTACTTC. Amino acids: CASSLEGYEQYF.

The chain carries TRBV18 and TRBJ1-3, with no clear D. Germline loops: CDR1 KGHSH, CDR2 LQKENI. V lost 3 bases to trimming and J lost 0 bases, with 9 bases between them. The CDR3 loop spans 15 amino acids. CDR3 sequence reads: CASSPVGHSGNTIYF. CDR3 in DNA: TGTGCCAGCTCACCCGTTGGTCACTCTGGAAACACCATATATTTT.

The J gene is TRBJ2-3, the V gene TRBV4-3; D remains ambiguous. CDR3 length equals 15 residues. Germline lookup yields CDR1 LGHNA and CDR2 YSLEER. Between the trimmed V and J ends, which lost 1 base and 4 bases, there was a span of 12 bases. CDR3 protein: CASSQAVSSSDTQYF. CDR3 nucleotide sequence: TGCGCCAGCAGCCAAGCAGTATCCTCTTCAGATACGCAGTATTTT.

The J gene is TRBJ2-7, the V gene TRBV9, with 15 bases identical to TRBD2. V dropped 4 bases and J dropped 3; count of bases not matched to a gene: 5. Germline CDR1 SGDLS, CDR2 YYNGEE. The length of the CDR3 is 16 residues. The CDR3 loop is CASSRTSGGAGYEQYF. CDR3 in DNA: TGTGCCAGCAGCCGGACTAGCGGGGGGGCTGGCTACGAGCAGTACTTC.

This sequence joins TRBV7-2 and TRBJ1-1; D not resolved. Germline CDR1 SGHTA, CDR2 FQGNSA. Trimming stripped 5 bases from V and 10 bases from J, with 17 bases between. The length of the CDR3 is 13 residues. CDR3 sequence reads: CASSGGSEVIAFF. Written as DNA, the CDR3 is TGTGCCAGCAGCGGAGGGAGCGAGGTCATAGCTTTCTTT.

This sequence joins TRBV4-2 and TRBJ2-1, with D hard to call. CDR1 is LGHNA and CDR2 is YNFKEQ in the germline V gene. The V and J ends lost 0 bases and 9 bases respectively, with 15 bases between them. The CDR3 consists of 15 residues. The CDR3 DNA is TGTGCCAGCAGCCAAGAATGGCGAGGAGTGGGTGAGCAGTTCTTC. Translating it yields CASSQEWRGVGEQFF.

This chain uses TRBV7-2 with TRBJ2-3; D not certain. Germline V gene sequence: CDR1 SGHTA, CDR2 FQGNSA. V was clipped by 2 bases and J by 6 bases, with 12 bases between them. CDR3 size: 14 residues. The CDR3 here is CASSLNPGWDTQYF. CDR3 nucleotides: TGTGCCAGCAGCTTAAACCCCGGGTGGGATACGCAGTATTTT.